These 6 T cell receptor beta chains share one sample of origin, sequenced in a study of CD8 T cells in Susac syndrome. When the RNA was reverse transcribed, random hexamers were used with an input of roughly 0.45 to 1 ug. MiXCR was run by TCRdb on the immunoSEQ multiplex PCR reads, yielding one entry per CDR3 protein. The sample shows approximately 300,000 distinct CDR3 sequences, approximately 90% of them seen only once. The material sequenced was CD8+ T cells from PBMCs. The receptors were gathered from a human donor with multiple sclerosis.

This clonotype appeared a few times. The V call is TRBV6-1, the J call TRBJ1-5; a weak D match, TRBD1 (5 bases). The V and J ends lost 8 bases and 2 bases respectively, with 16 bases between them. Germline assignment: CDR1 MNHNS and CDR2 SASEGT. The CDR3 contains 15 residues. In nucleotides, the CDR3 is TGTGCCAGCGAACAGGTTACCTTGGGCAATCAGCCCCAGCATTTT. It specifies CASEQVTLGNQPQHF.

The chain combines TRBV20-1 with TRBJ2-4, with D possibly being TRBD1 (5 bases). V lost 0 bases and J 1 base, leaving 13 bases between the germline ends. Germline lookup yields CDR1 DFQATT and CDR2 SNEGSKA (reference sequence). The CDR3 has 16 residues. CDR3 sequence reads: CSARDLGATAKNIQYF. The CDR3 DNA follows: TGCAGTGCTAGAGATCTTGGGGCCACCGCCAAAAACATTCAGTACTTC.

The chain combines TRBV5-4 with TRBJ1-2; 7 bases are a match to TRBD1. Germline values: CDR1 SGHNT, CDR2 YYREEE (reference sequence). Trimming removed 3 bases from V and 4 bases from J; junction bases left unmatched: 3. This CDR3 region has 13 residues. CDR3 sequence (DNA): TGTGCCAGCAGCTCGGACAGGATCTATGGCTACACCTTC. Protein product: CASSSDRIYGYTF.

The CDR3 loop is CASSLGTGPVQPQHF. The DNA of the CDR3 is TGTGCCAGCAGCTTGGGGACAGGGCCTGTGCAGCCCCAGCATTTT. The chain couples TRBV5-5 to TRBJ1-5; 8 positions agree with TRBD1. Losses at the gene ends were 0 bases for V and 7 bases for J; bases not matched to a gene: 6. CDR1 and CDR2 from the germline V gene are SGHKS and YYEKEE (reference sequence). CDR3 length: 15 amino acids. The full variable domain, with the rest looked up from reference TRBV5-5 and TRBJ1-5, is DAGVTQSPTHLIKTRGQQVTLRCSPISGHKSVSWYQQVLGQGPQFIFQYYEKEERGRGNFPDRFSARQFPNYSSELNVNALLLGDSALYLCASSLGTGPVQPQHFGDGTRLSIL.

The J gene is TRBJ2-1, the V gene TRBV5-6; 7 bases agree with TRBD2. The J segment lost 4 bases and the V segment lost 4 bases, leaving 14 bases of the junction unmatched. The CDR3 totals 17 residues. Germline CDR1 reads SGHDT; CDR2 reads YYEEEE. CDR3 region: CASSGPTWAGEYNEQFF. Written as DNA, the CDR3 is TGTGCCAGCAGCGGACCCACCTGGGCGGGAGAGTACAATGAGCAGTTCTTC.

The chain couples TRBV18 to TRBJ2-1; possible D gene TRBD1, 6 bases. The ends were cut back, 0 bases at V and 0 bases at J, with 9 bases in the middle. Germline assignment: CDR1 KGHSH and CDR2 LQKENI. The CDR3 is 16 amino acids. This chain's CDR3 is CASSPPDRSSYNEQFF. CDR3 DNA sequence: TGTGCCAGCTCACCACCGGACAGAAGCTCCTACAATGAGCAGTTCTTC. Drawing the rest from reference TRBV18 and TRBJ2-1, the complete variable domain is NAGVMQNPRHLVRRRGQEARLRCSPMKGHSHVYWYRQLPEEGLKFMVYLQKENIIDESGMPKERFSAEFPKEGPSILRIQQVVRGDSAAYFCASSPPDRSSYNEQFFGPGTRLTVL.